This T cell receptor (beta chain) came from a study of regulatory T cells in long-lasting Graves disease. Study-level information: The study counted Graves' disease as persistent given over 5 years of antithyroid drugs and positive TSH receptor antibodies.

The CDR3 covers 14 residues. Germline assignment: CDR1 MNHNS and CDR2 SASEGT. Trimming left V 6 bases short and J 4 bases short, with 13 bases between. Indicated time point: persistent/refractory GD, antithyroid drugs over 5 years with positive TRAb. PBMCs were the source of the RNA used for TCR sequencing. This clonotype occurred a few times. Its antigen remains unidentified. Arm-PCR with iRepertoire HTBI primers amplified the CDR3 regions for these TCR beta libraries. One entry per CDR3 protein results from TCRdb running MiXCR on the multiplex PCR reads. The sample has 600,000 to 850,000 distinct CDR3 sequences; around 30% are singletons. Regarding the study as a whole: With persistent disease, TRBV28, TRBJ1-2 and TRBJ2-5 were the favored segments.

The chain uses TRBV6-1 and TRBJ1-3; possible D gene TRBD1, 5 bases. The sequence was collected from a female donor with Graves disease. This specimen was peripheral blood mononuclear cells (PBMCs), taken when the disease was refractory, from a patient treated with antithyroid drugs. Here the CDR3 DNA reads TGTGCCAGCAGCGGGGCAGGGAGAGGAAACACCATATATTTT. Translation: CASSGAGRGNTIYF.